This is a list of T cell receptor beta chains from one sample in a study of shared clonotypes between healthy human individuals. Assay: immunoSEQ multiplex PCR; the TCRdb copy retains only in-frame clones and omits some. The repertoire holds about 560,000 clones, with just over 75% as singletons. The sample consisted of PBMCs. Every receptor here comes from a woman between 40 and 50 years old in good health. Some clones in this sample may be carry-over from other donors' samples. CDR3s include the opening cysteine and the closing phenylalanine or tryptophan. The order of the fields is clone size, J gene, V gene, D gene, CDR3 protein, CDR3 DNA. The D gene is left open where the match is weak. Clone size is not always given. Where it is, it says once, few, many or a class for expanded clones.

>.|TRBJ2-3|TRBV27|TRBD2
CASSPLGGTSGSRLGYTQYF
TGTGCCAGCAGTCCTTTAGGAGGGACTAGCGGGAGTAGGTTGGGTTATACGCAGTATTTT
>.|TRBJ1-1|TRBV7-8|TRBD1
CASSSDRGTEAFF
TGTGCCAGCAGCTCCGACAGGGGCACTGAAGCTTTCTTT
>.|TRBJ2-1|TRBV6-5|TRBD2
CASSSPIAGEAQFF
TGTGCCAGCAGTTCACCGATAGCGGGAGAGGCTCAGTTCTTC
>.|TRBJ2-1|TRBV11-1|.
CASSPSRGSGFAEQFF
TGTGCCAGCAGCCCCAGCAGGGGTTCAGGCTTTGCTGAGCAGTTCTTC
>.|TRBJ2-1|TRBV11-2|.
CASSLDRTIEQFF
TGTGCCAGCAGCTTAGATCGGACCATTGAGCAGTTCTTC
>.|TRBJ1-1|TRBV10-2|.
CAARTKNTEAFF
TGCGCCGCGAGGACGAAGAACACTGAAGCTTTCTTT
>.|TRBJ2-7|TRBV19|.
CASSIRIAYEQYF
TGTGCCAGTAGTATCCGTATAGCCTACGAGCAGTACTTC
>many|TRBJ2-7|TRBV7-2|.
CASSLQGYEQYF
TGTGCCAGCAGCCTACAGGGCTACGAGCAGTACTTC
>.|TRBJ1-2|TRBV7-9|TRBD1
CASSLAGTGAIEHGYTF
TGTGCCAGCAGCTTGGCCGGGACAGGGGCTATAGAGCATGGCTACACCTTC
>once|TRBJ2-2|TRBV5-1|.
CASSFSAEVGELFF
TGCGCCAGCAGCTTCTCAGCCGAGGTCGGGGAGCTGTTTTTT
>.|TRBJ2-1|TRBV7-2|.
CASSLRARGTHNEQFF
TGTGCCAGCAGCCTAAGGGCCCGCGGGACGCACAATGAGCAGTTCTTC
>few|TRBJ2-7|TRBV4-2|TRBD2
CASSQEARGGSAYEQYF
TGTGCCAGCAGCCAAGAGGCGCGCGGCGGGAGCGCGTACGAGCAGTACTTC
>.|TRBJ2-4|TRBV6-6|.
CASSYTRDGDIQYF
TGTGCCAGCAGTTACACCCGGGACGGAGACATTCAGTACTTC
>few|TRBJ2-3|TRBV2|TRBD2
CASSATSGRDTQYF
TGTGCCAGCAGTGCCACTAGCGGGAGGGATACGCAGTATTTT
>.|TRBJ1-2|TRBV7-9|.
CAREANYGYTF
TGTGCCAGGGAGGCTAACTATGGCTACACCTTC
>.|TRBJ1-1|TRBV4-1|.
CASRLRERGEAFF
TGCGCCAGCAGGCTTAGGGAAAGGGGTGAAGCTTTCTTT
>.|TRBJ2-2|TRBV30|.
CAWRLWGRHTGELFF
TGTGCCTGGAGACTCTGGGGGCGACACACCGGGGAGCTGTTTTTT
>few|TRBJ1-2|TRBV23-1|.
CASSQSGRNGYTF
TGCGCCAGCAGTCAATCGGGACGTAATGGCTACACCTTC
>.|TRBJ1-3|TRBV30|.
CAWTGGPGNTIYF
TGTGCCTGGACGGGAGGCCCTGGAAACACCATATATTTT
>.|TRBJ2-5|TRBV4-2|TRBD2
CASSQDPGLAKETQYF
TGTGCCAGCAGCCAAGACCCGGGACTAGCGAAAGAGACCCAGTACTTC
>.|TRBJ2-3|TRBV6-1|.
CASRESGPTDTQYF
TGTGCCAGCAGGGAAAGCGGACCCACAGATACGCAGTATTTT
>.|TRBJ2-4|TRBV15|.
CATSRGEATGENIQYF
TGTGCCACCAGCAGAGGAGAGGCTACGGGTGAAAACATTCAGTACTTC
>.|TRBJ2-2|TRBV5-4|TRBD2
CATKSGVAGAGTGELFF
TGTGCCACCAAGAGCGGGGTAGCGGGAGCTGGCACCGGGGAGCTGTTTTTT
>.|TRBJ2-1|TRBV28|TRBD2
CASTRTSGGEGFF
TGTGCCAGCACCCGGACTAGCGGTGGGGAGGGGTTCTTC
>.|TRBJ1-1|TRBV14|TRBD1
CASSQVPGQGTTEAFF
TGTGCCAGCAGCCAGGTACCGGGACAGGGGACCACTGAAGCTTTCTTT
>.|TRBJ2-1|TRBV19|.
CASTPRDSRGEQFF
TGTGCCAGTACCCCCCGTGACTCTCGGGGCGAGCAGTTCTTC
>few|TRBJ2-7|TRBV29-1|TRBD1
CSAGDPGQGAREQYF
TGCAGCGCGGGGGACCCGGGACAGGGGGCACGGGAGCAGTACTTC
>.|TRBJ2-2|TRBV5-1|TRBD1
CASRKDRGVTGELFF
TGCGCCAGCAGGAAGGACAGGGGCGTCACCGGGGAGCTGTTTTTT
>once|TRBJ2-7|TRBV6-1|.
CASSELRLTSSYEQYF
TGTGCCAGCAGTGAACTTCGACTGACGAGCTCCTACGAGCAGTACTTC
>.|TRBJ2-7|TRBV10-3|.
CAISGQLSYEQYF
TGTGCCATCAGCGGACAGTTGTCCTACGAGCAGTACTTC
>few|TRBJ1-5|TRBV28|.
CASSPMAGNQPQHF
TGTGCCAGCAGCCCTATGGCAGGCAATCAGCCCCAGCATTTT
>few|TRBJ2-2|TRBV20-1|.
CSARRAGELFF
TGCAGTGCTAGGAGGGCCGGGGAGCTGTTTTTT
>.|TRBJ1-4|TRBV5-4|.
CASSFRGSDEKLFF
TGTGCCAGCAGCTTTAGGGGGTCTGATGAAAAACTGTTTTTT
>.|TRBJ2-7|TRBV7-8|.
CASSSSRDTLSYEQYF
TGTGCCAGCAGCAGTAGCCGGGACACCCTCTCCTACGAGCAGTACTTC
>.|TRBJ2-2|TRBV9|TRBD2
CASSVGGRNTGELFF
TGTGCCAGCAGCGTCGGCGGGAGGAACACCGGGGAGCTGTTTTTT
>.|TRBJ2-7|TRBV9|.
CASSGLNGRGFYEQYF
TGTGCCAGCAGCGGTCTCAACGGTCGGGGGTTCTACGAGCAGTACTTC
>.|TRBJ1-3|TRBV6-5|.
CASHSSGNTIYF
TGTGCCAGTCACTCCTCTGGGAACACCATATATTTT
>.|TRBJ2-2|TRBV7-9|TRBD2
CASSLRASGRTGELFF
TGTGCCAGCAGCTTAAGGGCTAGCGGAAGAACCGGGGAGCTGTTTTTT
>.|TRBJ1-1|TRBV19|.
CASSILGQGGEAFF
TGTGCCAGTAGTATACTGGGGCAGGGAGGTGAAGCTTTCTTT
>.|TRBJ2-7|TRBV4-1|.
CASSLRQNYEQYF
TGCGCCAGCAGCCTGAGACAGAACTACGAGCAGTACTTC